The rows below give T cell receptor beta chains drawn from one sample of a study of OX40 agonist ivuxolimab in advanced cancers. Clones were sequenced by immunoSEQ multiplex PCR, and TCRdb holds only the in-frame ones, with some missing. This table has around 9,700 clones, about 77% appearing once. The specimen was CD4+ or CD8+ T cells sorted from blood, collected in a trial of the OX40 agonist ivuxolimab. These TCRs come from an adult with an advanced solid tumor such as melanoma, head and neck, liver or kidney cancer. CDR3s include the opening cysteine and the closing phenylalanine or tryptophan. A D gene is named only where the DNA matches it firmly. Clone size is not always given. Where it is, it says once, few, many or a class for expanded clones.

J | D | V | length | size | CDR3 | DNA
TRBJ2-7 | . | TRBV29-1 | 11 | . | CSAPEGSEQYF | TGCAGCGCCCCGGAGGGGAGCGAGCAGTACTTC
TRBJ2-1 | TRBD2 | TRBV19 | 13 | once | CASMRGSYNEQFF | TGTGCCAGTATGCGCGGGAGCTACAATGAGCAGTTCTTC
TRBJ1-1 | . | TRBV7-9 | 14 | . | CASNNLGENTEAFF | TGTGCCAGCAACAACCTCGGGGAGAACACTGAAGCTTTCTTT
TRBJ2-3 | TRBD2 | TRBV28 | 17 | . | CASSFGLAEAYTDTQYF | TGTGCCAGCAGTTTCGGACTAGCGGAGGCGTACACAGATACGCAGTATTTT
TRBJ2-7 | . | TRBV7-8 | 16 | . | CASSSLAFSGSYEQYF | TGTGCCAGCAGCTCCCTAGCGTTTTCAGGTTCCTACGAGCAGTACTTC
TRBJ2-1 | TRBD2 | TRBV6-4 | 15 | few | CASSASGGSYNEQFF | TGTGCCAGCAGTGCTAGCGGGGGCTCCTACAATGAGCAGTTCTTC
TRBJ2-3 | . | TRBV7-9 | 12 | . | CASRDGTDTQYF | TGTGCCAGCAGGGACGGGACAGATACGCAGTATTTT
TRBJ2-3 | TRBD1 | TRBV27 | 15 | . | CASSDGQGSTDTQYF | TGTGCCAGCAGCGATGGACAGGGCAGCACAGATACGCAGTATTTT
TRBJ2-1 | TRBD2 | TRBV19 | 15 | . | CASSIGTSGANEQFF | TGTGCCAGTAGTATTGGGACTAGCGGGGCAAATGAGCAGTTCTTC
TRBJ1-1 | . | TRBV6-4 | 11 | . | CASRGRGEAFF | TGTGCCAGCAGGGGGCGAGGGGAAGCTTTCTTT
TRBJ2-5 | TRBD2 | TRBV28 | 14 | . | CASTLTGGEETQYF | TGTGCCAGCACCCTTACGGGGGGAGAGGAGACCCAGTACTTC
TRBJ2-7 | TRBD1 | TRBV25-1 | 15 | once | CASNLGQGASYEQYF | TGTGCCAGCAACCTCGGACAGGGAGCATCTTACGAGCAGTACTTC
TRBJ2-3 | . | TRBV6-6 | 13 | . | CASFEISTDTQYF | TGTGCCAGCTTCGAGATCAGCACAGATACGCAGTATTTT
TRBJ2-2 | . | TRBV7-9 | 13 | . | CASGDRNTGELFF | TGTGCCAGCGGCGACAGGAACACCGGGGAGCTGTTTTTT
TRBJ2-5 | . | TRBV27 | 16 | . | CASRYNWGDDGETQYF | TGTGCCAGCAGATACAACTGGGGGGACGATGGGGAGACCCAGTACTTC
TRBJ2-4 | . | TRBV6-4 | 13 | . | CASSDGAGLIQYF | TGTGCCAGCAGTGACGGGGCGGGGCTCATTCAGTACTTC
TRBJ2-5 | TRBD1 | TRBV28 | 16 | . | CASSLRTGGAWETQYF | TGTGCCAGCAGTCTCCGGACAGGGGGCGCCTGGGAGACCCAGTACTTC
TRBJ1-2 | . | TRBV10-1 | 16 | . | CASSASGTNVGYGYTF | TGCGCCAGCAGTGCCTCCGGGACAAACGTTGGCTATGGCTACACCTTC
TRBJ2-1 | . | TRBV27 | 15 | . | CASSLWRSDYNEQFF | TGTGCCAGCAGTTTGTGGCGGAGTGACTACAATGAGCAGTTCTTC
TRBJ1-5 | . | TRBV7-8 | 12 | . | CASSGLLEPQHF | TGTGCCAGCAGCGGACTACTGGAGCCCCAGCATTTT
TRBJ2-7 | . | TRBV6-1 | 15 | medium-sized | CASSEVSGDSYEQYF | TGTGCCAGCAGTGAAGTTTCTGGGGATTCGTACGAGCAGTACTTC
TRBJ2-7 | . | TRBV6-5 | 13 | . | CASRESIGFPQYF | TGTGCCAGCAGGGAGTCTATAGGGTTTCCGCAGTACTTC
TRBJ2-7 | . | TRBV6-1 | 15 | few | CASSESSASSYEQYF | TGTGCCAGCAGTGAGTCCAGCGCGAGCTCCTACGAGCAGTACTTC
TRBJ2-1 | TRBD1 | TRBV5-4 | 14 | medium-sized | CASSSTGERNEQFF | TGTGCCAGCAGCTCGACAGGGGAGAGGAATGAGCAGTTCTTC
TRBJ1-4 | . | TRBV7-8 | 15 | . | CASSLGGVSVEKLFF | TGTGCCAGCAGCTTAGGTGGGGTTAGCGTTGAAAAACTGTTTTTT
TRBJ1-4 | TRBD1 | TRBV27 | 21 | once | CASSLYPPGAGGHTPNEKLFF | TGTGCCAGCAGTTTATATCCCCCGGGGGCAGGGGGCCACACTCCTAATGAAAAACTGTTTTTT
TRBJ2-7 | . | TRBV4-1 | 13 | . | CASSQDRPYEQYF | TGCGCCAGCAGCCAAGACCGCCCCTACGAGCAGTACTTC
TRBJ2-7 | . | TRBV27 | 13 | . | CASSLRGSYEQYF | TGTGCCAGCAGTTTACGGGGCTCCTACGAGCAGTACTTC
TRBJ2-3 | . | TRBV5-4 | 15 | . | CASSLGAGSGDTQYF | TGTGCCAGCAGCCTGGGGGCCGGGTCGGGAGATACGCAGTATTTT
TRBJ2-1 | . | TRBV11-1 | 19 | . | CASSSPIRTTIRSYNEQFF | TGTGCCAGCAGCTCCCCGATCAGGACTACAATTCGCTCCTACAATGAGCAGTTCTTC
TRBJ2-3 | . | TRBV5-1 | 15 | . | CASSLEGKGTDTQYF | TGCGCCAGCAGCTTGGAGGGGAAAGGCACAGATACGCAGTATTTT
TRBJ2-7 | TRBD1 | TRBV6-4 | 12 | . | CASRDRPYEQYF | TGTGCCAGCAGGGACAGGCCCTACGAGCAGTACTTC
TRBJ1-2 | TRBD1 | TRBV30 | 16 | few | CAWSGSGGHEYYGYTF | TGTGCCTGGAGTGGGTCAGGGGGACACGAGTACTATGGCTACACCTTC
TRBJ2-5 | . | TRBV6-4 | 13 | . | CASSETEQETQYF | TGTGCCAGCAGTGAGACAGAACAAGAGACCCAGTACTTC
TRBJ2-7 | . | TRBV7-2 | 16 | . | CASSSGWDTRAYEQYF | TGTGCCAGCAGTTCCGGTTGGGACACGAGAGCCTACGAGCAGTACTTC
TRBJ2-1 | TRBD2 | TRBV19 | 15 | few | CASSSTSGDYNEQFF | TGTGCCAGTAGTAGTACTAGCGGGGACTACAATGAGCAGTTCTTC
TRBJ2-2 | . | TRBV7-6 | 14 | . | CASSLAGGGGELFF | TGTGCCAGCAGCTTAGCTGGAGGGGGCGGGGAGCTGTTTTTT
TRBJ1-1 | . | TRBV4-3 | 15 | . | CASSQDWRVVGEAFF | TGCGCCAGCAGCCAAGATTGGAGGGTAGTGGGTGAAGCTTTCTTT
TRBJ1-1 | . | TRBV4-2 | 16 | . | CASSQSSWVLDGTAFF | TGTGCCAGCAGCCAGTCCAGCTGGGTCTTGGATGGGACGGCTTTCTTT
TRBJ1-2 | TRBD1 | TRBV11-2 | 14 | . | CASNLRDRAYGYTF | TGTGCCAGCAACCTTAGGGACAGGGCTTATGGCTACACCTTC
TRBJ1-5 | . | TRBV27 | 13 | once | CASSTEPGQPQHF | TGTGCCAGCAGTACCGAACCTGGGCAGCCCCAGCATTTT
TRBJ1-4 | TRBD1 | TRBV28 | 17 | . | CASRTSRATGGFVFLFF | TGTGCCAGCCGGACCAGCAGGGCGACAGGGGGCTTCGTATTTTTGTTTTTT
TRBJ2-7 | TRBD1 | TRBV4-1 | 17 | . | CASSQVEDRVRPYEQYF | TGCGCCAGCAGCCAAGTTGAGGACAGGGTCCGGCCCTACGAGCAGTACTTC
TRBJ2-1 | TRBD2 | TRBV6-1 | 15 | . | CASSSLASSYNEQFF | TGTGCCAGCAGCTCACTAGCGTCCTCCTACAATGAGCAGTTCTTC
TRBJ2-7 | . | TRBV4-2 | 15 | few | CASSQDEGSSYEQYF | TGTGCCAGCAGCCAAGATGAGGGCAGCTCCTACGAGCAGTACTTC
TRBJ2-1 | . | TRBV2 | 12 | . | CASSERDNEQFF | TGTGCCAGCAGTGAAAGGGACAATGAGCAGTTCTTC
TRBJ2-6 | . | TRBV6-4 | 14 | . | CASSDNSGANVLTF | TGTGCCAGCAGTGACAACTCTGGGGCCAACGTCCTGACTTTC
TRBJ1-5 | . | TRBV21-1 | 14 | . | CASVYPEVNQPQHF | TGTGCCAGCGTATATCCGGAAGTCAATCAGCCCCAGCATTTT